Given below is one T cell receptor beta chain in context. As yet, its antigen is unknown. This sample stems from a study of T cell repertoires in cytomegalovirus infection. Across the whole study: Indications of both CMV infection and matching HLA type were provided by public TCR beta signatures.

TCRdb re-analysed the reads in MiXCR, keeping a single row per CDR3 protein. The sample has 640,000 or so distinct CDR3 sequences; 30% to 35% are singletons. Germline V gene lookup returns CDR1 MNHGY and CDR2 SAAAGT. CDR3 size: 14 residues. The V and J ends lost 6 bases and 5 bases respectively, with 16 bases between them. The sequence was collected from a human donor in good health (CMV status not recorded). Some clones in this sample may be carry-over from other donors' samples. The J gene is TRBJ1-1, the V gene TRBV6-8; tentatively, D is TRBD1 (6 bases). The sequencing used cultured PBMCs, collected from culture after CMV antigen stimulation. CDR3: CASRRGGMGTEAFF. The CDR3 DNA sequence: TGTGCCAGCAGAAGGGGGGGCATGGGGACTGAAGCTTTCTTT.